This TCR beta chain was captured by sequencing in a study of T cell changes during pregnancy in multiple sclerosis. Sequencing used immunoSEQ multiplex PCR; TCRdb keeps in-frame clones, though not all of them. The repertoire includes about 30,000 clones, just over 90% of them detected once, and roughly 5% sits in the top ten. This clonotype was obtained from a female donor in good health, enrolled as a control in a pregnancy study. The source material was peripheral blood, sampled in the first trimester of pregnancy.

CDR3 sequence (DNA): TGTGCCAGCAGTTACCTCGAGGGCACAGAGCAGTACTTC. It translates to CASSYLEGTEQYF. This chain joins TRBV6-5 and TRBJ2-7, with a weak D call TRBD2 (5 bases). This CDR3 comprises 13 residues. CDR1 and CDR2 from the germline V gene are MNHEY and SVGAGI. Trimming removed 2 bases from V and 7 bases from J, with 12 bases in between.